Shown below are 19 T cell receptor beta chains from a single sample sequenced in a study of blood T cell repertoires in COVID-19. Data came from immunoSEQ multiplex PCR; TCRdb stores just in-frame clones and leaves some out. Of approximately 56,000 clones listed, approximately 82% are singletons. Sample: peripheral blood. Source of these receptors: a man in his 70s with active COVID-19.

This clone was counted between two and nine times. This chain uses TRBV4-1 with TRBJ1-2; D gene uncertain. V dropped 2 bases and J dropped 0 bases, with 13 bases sitting between them. CDR3 length equals 16 residues. The germline V gene has CDR1 MGHRA and CDR2 YSYEKL. The CDR3 protein is CASSQPFLTPNYGYTF. As DNA, the CDR3 is TGCGCCAGCAGCCAACCCTTTTTGACACCTAACTATGGCTACACCTTC.

The chain recombines TRBV27 with TRBJ1-5; D not resolved. The germline V gene encodes CDR1 MNHEY and CDR2 SMNVEV (reference sequence). The V gene lost 6 bases and the J gene lost 0 bases, with 9 bases spanning the gap. The CDR3 is 14 amino acids. CDR3 DNA sequence: TGTGCCAGCAGCTATCACCATAGCAATCAGCCCCAGCATTTT. Encoded protein: CASSYHHSNQPQHF.

This rearrangement joins TRBV6-5 to TRBJ2-7; 7 bases fit TRBD1. The CDR3 runs 15 residues. Germline CDR1 is MNHEY and CDR2 is SVGAGI. Trimming at V came to 2 bases and at J to 0 bases, leaving 4 bases not matched to a gene. The CDR3 sequence is CASSYRDSYSYEQYF. CDR3 DNA sequence: TGTGCCAGCAGTTACCGGGACAGCTACTCCTACGAGCAGTACTTC.

The gene calls are TRBV5-1 and TRBJ2-1, with 12 bases matching TRBD2. J was trimmed by 9 bases and V by 1 base; bases with no gene match: 5. The CDR3 extends over 15 amino acids. Looked up from germline, CDR1 is SGHRS and CDR2 is YFSETQ. In DNA form, the CDR3 reads TGCGCCAGCAGCTTGACTAGCGGGGGGCCCACTGAGCAGTTCTTC. Protein product: CASSLTSGGPTEQFF. The whole variable domain, remainder taken from reference TRBV5-1 and TRBJ2-1, is KAGVTQTPRYLIKTRGQQVTLSCSPISGHRSVSWYQQTPGQGLQFLFEYFSETQRNKGNFPGRFSGRQFSNSRSEMNVSTLELGDSALYLCASSLTSGGPTEQFFGPGTRLTVL.

The chain carries TRBV4-3 and TRBJ2-7; possibly TRBD2 for D (6 bases). Per germline, CDR1 LGHNA and CDR2 YSLEER. Trimming took 0 bases from V and 0 from J, leaving 9 bases between them. CDR3 length equals 15 residues. Written as DNA, the CDR3 is TGCGCCAGCAGCCAAGATGCGGGAAACTCCTACGAGCAGTACTTC. It is translated as CASSQDAGNSYEQYF.

V usage is TRBV19 and J usage is TRBJ2-7, with 7 bases lining up with TRBD2. The V gene's germline CDR1 is LNHDA and CDR2 SQIVND (reference sequence). The CDR3 is made up of 13 amino acids. The V and J ends lost 7 bases and 3 bases, in that order; junction bases with no gene match: 6. CDR3 in DNA: TGTGCCAGTATAGGCAGGGAGGGCTACGAGCAGTACTTC. Translation: CASIGREGYEQYF.

The chain employs TRBV6-2 or TRBV6-3 and TRBJ1-5, with 7 bases lining up with TRBD1. The CDR3 has 16 residues. Germline CDR1 and CDR2: MNHEY and SVGEGT. Trimming at V came to 5 bases and at J to 5 bases, leaving 12 bases not matched to a gene. The CDR3 reads CASSKTVTGVDQPQHF. DNA for the CDR3: TGTGCCAGCAGTAAGACCGTAACAGGGGTGGATCAGCCCCAGCATTTT.

This chain connects TRBV19 to TRBJ1-1; 7 bases are shared with TRBD1. The CDR3 consists of 15 residues. From germline, CDR1 is LNHDA and CDR2 SQIVND (reference sequence). The V segment lost 1 base and the J segment 7 bases; nucleotides outside the gene matches: 9. The CDR3 protein is CASSIGTGTAVEAFF. The DNA for the CDR3 is TGTGCCAGTAGTATAGGTACCGGGACAGCTGTTGAAGCTTTCTTT.

The chain uses TRBV29-1 and TRBJ2-1; 10 nucleotides agree with TRBD2. This CDR3 has 14 residues. Trimming cost V 5 bases and J 4 bases; bases outside gene matches: 5. Germline loops: CDR1 SQVTM, CDR2 ANQGSEA. The chain's CDR3 is CSVTLAGPYNEQFF. CDR3 in DNA: TGCAGCGTTACACTAGCGGGGCCGTACAATGAGCAGTTCTTC.

The chain has TRBV19 and TRBJ2-1; a weak D match, TRBD1 (5 bases). With 1 base removed from V and 4 bases from J, the gap between germline ends came to 11 bases. CDR1 LNHDA and CDR2 SQIVND come from the germline V gene (reference sequence). This CDR3 is 15 amino acids long. CDR3 sequence reads: CASSIGLDSYNEQFF. The CDR3 coding sequence is TGTGCCAGTAGTATAGGCTTAGACAGTTACAATGAGCAGTTCTTC.

This chain joins TRBV7-9 and TRBJ1-3, with 9 bases lining up with TRBD1. The CDR3 has 15 amino acids. Trimming took 5 bases from V and 4 from J; bases not matched to a gene: 6. The germline gives CDR1 SEHNR, CDR2 FQNEAQ (reference sequence). The CDR3 protein is CASSIQGAHGNTIYF. For the CDR3, the DNA is TGTGCCAGCAGCATACAGGGGGCGCACGGAAACACCATATATTTT.

The chain couples TRBV14 to TRBJ1-5; D might be TRBD1 (5 bases). The CDR3 extends over 15 amino acids. CDR1 and CDR2 (germline): SGHDN, FVKESK. V was pared by 0 bases and J by 2 bases, with 8 bases between. This chain's CDR3 is CASSQDLQGNQPQHF. DNA of the CDR3: TGTGCCAGCAGCCAAGATCTACAGGGCAATCAGCCCCAGCATTTT.

This chain joins TRBV18 and TRBJ1-1; maybe TRBD1 (5 bases). Between the trimmed V and J ends, which lost 0 bases and 5 bases, there was a span of 13 bases. Germline CDR1 and CDR2: KGHSH and LQKENI. The CDR3 runs 15 residues. The CDR3: CASSPPRAPWTEAFF. As DNA, the CDR3 is TGTGCCAGCTCACCACCCAGGGCGCCTTGGACTGAAGCTTTCTTT.

The genes are TRBV15 and TRBJ2-1; D is perhaps TRBD1 (6 bases). Germline V CDR1 and CDR2: LNHNV, YYDKDF (reference sequence). V was cut by 0 bases and J by 7 bases, with 13 bases left in between. There are 15 residues in the CDR3. The CDR3 DNA sequence: TGTGCCACCAGCAGAGATCGGGTAGGGGGAAATGAGCAGTTCTTC. Its protein is CATSRDRVGGNEQFF.

The chain recombines TRBV6-5 with TRBJ1-1, with no clear D. Germline lookup yields CDR1 MNHEY and CDR2 SVGAGI. This CDR3 is built from 11 residues. V lost 10 bases and J lost 5, with 11 bases in between. The CDR3, as DNA: TGTGCCATTGGGAGGAGTACTGAAGCTTTCTTT. Residues: CAIGRSTEAFF.

The chain joins TRBV28 to TRBJ2-7; D uncertain. V lost 4 bases and J 4 bases, leaving 5 bases between the germline ends. CDR1 is MDHEN, CDR2 SYDVKM, per germline. The CDR3 length is 11 residues. The CDR3 region has the DNA TGTGCCAGCAGTTCGTTTTACGAGCAGTACTTC. It translates to CASSSFYEQYF.

The chain combines TRBV5-6 with TRBJ1-2; 7 bases fit TRBD1. V was clipped by 0 bases and J by 8 bases; unmatched bases: 10. CDR1 SGHDT and CDR2 YYEEEE come from the germline V gene. This CDR3 region has 15 residues. This chain's CDR3 is CASSLGSQGVGGYTF. CDR3 DNA: TGTGCCAGCAGCTTGGGTAGCCAGGGGGTTGGCGGCTACACCTTC.

The rearrangement uses TRBV9 and TRBJ2-2; TRBD1 aligns across 7 bases. V was pared by 4 bases and J by 4 bases, with 7 bases of the junction left unmatched. The CDR3 runs to 15 residues. Germline CDR1 reads SGDLS; CDR2 reads YYNGEE. Here the CDR3 reads CASSPYRGSTGELFF. DNA for the CDR3: TGTGCCAGCAGCCCTTACAGGGGAAGCACCGGGGAGCTGTTTTTT.

The chain recombines TRBV30 with TRBJ2-5, with D uncertain. The germline V gene encodes CDR1 GTSNPN and CDR2 SVGIG (reference sequence). The germline V and J ends were trimmed by 1 base and 5 bases, with 8 bases remaining between them. The CDR3 sequence is 12 residues long. The CDR3 sequence is CAWSGRNETQYF. The CDR3 coding sequence is TGTGCCTGGAGTGGCAGGAACGAGACCCAGTACTTC.